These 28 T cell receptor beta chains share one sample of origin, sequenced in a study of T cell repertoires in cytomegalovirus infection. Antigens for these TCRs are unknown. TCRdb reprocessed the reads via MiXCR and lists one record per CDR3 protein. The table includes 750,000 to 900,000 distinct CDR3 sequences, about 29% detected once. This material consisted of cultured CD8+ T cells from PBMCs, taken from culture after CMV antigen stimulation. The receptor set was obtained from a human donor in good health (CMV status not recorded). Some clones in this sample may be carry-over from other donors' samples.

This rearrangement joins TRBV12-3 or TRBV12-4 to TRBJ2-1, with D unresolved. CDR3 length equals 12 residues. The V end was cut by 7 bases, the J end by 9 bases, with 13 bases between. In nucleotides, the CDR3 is TGTGCCAGCACCCTCGAAGTGGGTGAGCAGTTCTTC. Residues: CASTLEVGEQFF.

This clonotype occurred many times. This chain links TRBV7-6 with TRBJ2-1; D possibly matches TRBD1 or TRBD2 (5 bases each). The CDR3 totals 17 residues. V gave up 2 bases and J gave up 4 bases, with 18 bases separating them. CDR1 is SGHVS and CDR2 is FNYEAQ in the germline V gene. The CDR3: CASSLTPPGPSYNEQFF. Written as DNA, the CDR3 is TGTGCCAGCAGCTTAACCCCCCCGGGGCCGTCTTACAATGAGCAGTTCTTC. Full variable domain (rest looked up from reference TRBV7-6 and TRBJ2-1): GAGVSQSPRYKVTKRGQDVALRCDPISGHVSLYWYRQALGQGPEFLTYFNYEAQQDKSGLPNDRFSAERPEGSISTLTIQRTEQRDSAMYRCASSLTPPGPSYNEQFFGPGTRLTVL.

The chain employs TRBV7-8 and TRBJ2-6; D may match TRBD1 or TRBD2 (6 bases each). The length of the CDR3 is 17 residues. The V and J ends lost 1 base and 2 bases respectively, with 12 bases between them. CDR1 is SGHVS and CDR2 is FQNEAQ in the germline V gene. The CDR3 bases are TGTGCCAGCAGCTTAGAGGGGGGCGCCACTGGGGCCAACGTCCTGACTTTC. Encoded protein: CASSLEGGATGANVLTF. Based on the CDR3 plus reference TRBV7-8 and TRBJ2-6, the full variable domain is GAGVSQSPRYKVAKRGQDVALRCDPISGHVSLFWYQQALGQGPEFLTYFQNEAQLDKSGLPSDRFFAERPEGSVSTLKIQRTQQEDSAVYLCASSLEGGATGANVLTFGAGSRLTVL.

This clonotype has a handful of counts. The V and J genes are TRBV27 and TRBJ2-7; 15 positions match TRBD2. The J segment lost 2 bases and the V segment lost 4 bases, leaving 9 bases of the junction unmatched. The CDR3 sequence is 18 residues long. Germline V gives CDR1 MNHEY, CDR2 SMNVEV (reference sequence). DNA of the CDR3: TGTGCCAGCAGTTCCCTGGGACTAGCGGGGGGCTCCCCCTACGAGCAGTACGTC. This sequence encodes CASSSLGLAGGSPYEQYV.

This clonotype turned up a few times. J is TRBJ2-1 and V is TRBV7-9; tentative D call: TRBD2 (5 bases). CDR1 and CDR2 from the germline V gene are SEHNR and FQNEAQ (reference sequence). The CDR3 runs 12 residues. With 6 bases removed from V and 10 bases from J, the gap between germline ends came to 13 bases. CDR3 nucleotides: TGTGCCAGCAGGAGTCTAGCACTGGAGCAGTTCTTC. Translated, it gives CASRSLALEQFF.

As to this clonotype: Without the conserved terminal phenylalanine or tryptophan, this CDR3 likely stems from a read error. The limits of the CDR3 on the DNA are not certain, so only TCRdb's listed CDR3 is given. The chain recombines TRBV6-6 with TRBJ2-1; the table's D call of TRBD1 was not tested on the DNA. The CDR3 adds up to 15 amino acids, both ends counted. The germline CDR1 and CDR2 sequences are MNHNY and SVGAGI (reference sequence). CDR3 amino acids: CASSYLGGEGALLGL.

Written as DNA, the CDR3 is TGTGCCAGCAGTTACCCGGACAGAGGTTCTACACCCCTCCACTTT. This translates into CASSYPDRGSTPLHF. The chain recombines TRBV6-2 or TRBV6-3 with TRBJ1-6, with D maybe TRBD1 (6 bases). The CDR3 runs to 15 residues. Germline V lookup: CDR1 MNHEY, CDR2 SVGEGT. Trimming shortened V by 2 bases and J by 11 bases, and 16 bases separated the two germline ends.

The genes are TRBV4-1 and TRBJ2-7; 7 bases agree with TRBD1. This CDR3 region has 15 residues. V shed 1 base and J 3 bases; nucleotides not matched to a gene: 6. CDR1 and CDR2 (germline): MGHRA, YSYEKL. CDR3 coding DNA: TGCGCCAGCAGCCAAGTTAACCAGGGGGTCTACGAGCAGTACGTC. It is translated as CASSQVNQGVYEQYV.

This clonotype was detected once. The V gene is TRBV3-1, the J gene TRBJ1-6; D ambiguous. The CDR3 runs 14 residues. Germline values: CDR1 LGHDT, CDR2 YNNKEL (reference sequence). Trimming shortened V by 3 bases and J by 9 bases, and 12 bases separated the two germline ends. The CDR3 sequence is CASSQLKRGSPLHF. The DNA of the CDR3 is TGTGCCAGCAGCCAGTTGAAACGGGGTTCACCCCTCCACTTT.

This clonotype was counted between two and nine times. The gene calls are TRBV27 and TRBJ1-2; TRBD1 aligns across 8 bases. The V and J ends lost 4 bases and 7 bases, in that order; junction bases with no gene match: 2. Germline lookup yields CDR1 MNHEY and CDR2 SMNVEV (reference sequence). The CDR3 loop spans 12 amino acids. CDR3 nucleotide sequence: TGTGCCAGCAGTTATCAGGGGGCTGGCTACACCTTC. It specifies CASSYQGAGYTF.

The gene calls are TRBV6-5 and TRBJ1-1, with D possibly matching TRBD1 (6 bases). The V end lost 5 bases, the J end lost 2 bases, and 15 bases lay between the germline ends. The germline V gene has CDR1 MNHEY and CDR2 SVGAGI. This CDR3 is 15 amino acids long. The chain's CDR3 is CASSLTGQLNTEAFF. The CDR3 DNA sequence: TGTGCCAGCAGTCTTACCGGACAGCTAAACACTGAAGCTTTCTTT.

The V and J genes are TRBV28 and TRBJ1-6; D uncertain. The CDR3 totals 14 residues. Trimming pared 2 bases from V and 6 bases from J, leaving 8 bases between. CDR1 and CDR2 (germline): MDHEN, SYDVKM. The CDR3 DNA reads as TGTGCCAGCAGTTTAATGGGAAGTAATTCACCCCTCCACTTT. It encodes CASSLMGSNSPLHF.

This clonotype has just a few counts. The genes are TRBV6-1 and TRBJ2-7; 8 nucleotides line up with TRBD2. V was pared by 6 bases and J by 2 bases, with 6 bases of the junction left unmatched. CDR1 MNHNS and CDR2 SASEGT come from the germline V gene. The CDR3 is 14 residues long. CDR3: CASSDAGLAYEQYF. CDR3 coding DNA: TGTGCCAGCAGCGATGCGGGACTAGCCTACGAGCAGTACTTC.

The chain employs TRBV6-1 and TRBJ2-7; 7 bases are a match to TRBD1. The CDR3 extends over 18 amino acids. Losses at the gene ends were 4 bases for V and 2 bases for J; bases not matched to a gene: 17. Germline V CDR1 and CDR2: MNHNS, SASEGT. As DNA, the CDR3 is TGTGCCAGCAGTGGAGGGGGCGTAGTGGGACACCCGACCTACGAGCAGTACTTC. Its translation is CASSGGGVVGHPTYEQYF.

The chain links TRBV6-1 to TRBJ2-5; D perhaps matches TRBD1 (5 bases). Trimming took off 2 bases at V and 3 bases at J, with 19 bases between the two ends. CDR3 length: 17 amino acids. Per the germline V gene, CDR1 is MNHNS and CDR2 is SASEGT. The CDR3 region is CASSERVGRGTEETQYF. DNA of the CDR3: TGTGCCAGCAGTGAAAGGGTCGGAAGGGGAACCGAAGAGACCCAGTACTTC.

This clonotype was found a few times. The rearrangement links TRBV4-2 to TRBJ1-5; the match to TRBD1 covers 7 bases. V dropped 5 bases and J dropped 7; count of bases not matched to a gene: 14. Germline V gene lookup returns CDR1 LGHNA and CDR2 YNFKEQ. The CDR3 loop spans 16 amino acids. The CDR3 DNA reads TGTGCCAGCAGCAACCCGGGGGAGGGGGCAAGGCAGCCCCAGCATTTT. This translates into CASSNPGEGARQPQHF.

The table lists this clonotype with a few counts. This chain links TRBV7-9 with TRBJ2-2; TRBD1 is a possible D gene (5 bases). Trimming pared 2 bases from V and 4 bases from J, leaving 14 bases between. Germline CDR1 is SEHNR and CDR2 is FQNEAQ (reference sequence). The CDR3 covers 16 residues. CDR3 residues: CASSLSPGQGTGELFF. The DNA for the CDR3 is TGTGCCAGCAGCTTATCCCCAGGACAAGGCACCGGGGAGCTGTTTTTT.

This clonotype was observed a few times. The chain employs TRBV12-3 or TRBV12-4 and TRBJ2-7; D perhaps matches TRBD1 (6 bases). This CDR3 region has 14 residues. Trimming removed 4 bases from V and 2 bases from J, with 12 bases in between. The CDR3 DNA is TGTGCCAGCAGTTCCTCCGGGACACCCTACGAGCAGTACTTC. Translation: CASSSSGTPYEQYF.

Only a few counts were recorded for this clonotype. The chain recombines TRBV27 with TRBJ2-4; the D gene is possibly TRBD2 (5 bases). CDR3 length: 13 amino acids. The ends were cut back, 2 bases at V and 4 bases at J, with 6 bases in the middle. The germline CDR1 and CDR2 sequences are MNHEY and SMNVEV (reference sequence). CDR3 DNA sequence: TGTGCCAGCAGTTTAAGCGGAAAAAACATTCAGTACTTC. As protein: CASSLSGKNIQYF.

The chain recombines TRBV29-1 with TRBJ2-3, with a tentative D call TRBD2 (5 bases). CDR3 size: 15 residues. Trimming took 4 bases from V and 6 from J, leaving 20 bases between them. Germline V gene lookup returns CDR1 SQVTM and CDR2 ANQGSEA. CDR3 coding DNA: TGCAGCGTTGTAATAAGCTTGGGCCCGGGGGATACGCAGTATTTT. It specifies CSVVISLGPGDTQYF.

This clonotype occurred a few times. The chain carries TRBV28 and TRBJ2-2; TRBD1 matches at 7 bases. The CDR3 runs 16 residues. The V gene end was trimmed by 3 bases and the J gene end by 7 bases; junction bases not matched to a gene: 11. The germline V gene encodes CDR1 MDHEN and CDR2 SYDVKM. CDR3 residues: CASSFADRERIGELFF. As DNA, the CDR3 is TGTGCCAGCAGTTTCGCCGACAGGGAGAGGATCGGGGAGCTGTTTTTT.

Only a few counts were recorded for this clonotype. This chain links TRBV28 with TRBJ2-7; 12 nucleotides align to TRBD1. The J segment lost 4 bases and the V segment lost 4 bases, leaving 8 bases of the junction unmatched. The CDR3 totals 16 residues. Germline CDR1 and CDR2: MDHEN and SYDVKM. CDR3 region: CASSSSGTGGRYEQYF. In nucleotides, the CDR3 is TGTGCCAGCAGTTCCTCCGGGACAGGGGGCAGGTACGAGCAGTACTTC. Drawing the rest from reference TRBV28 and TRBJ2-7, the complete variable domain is DVKVTQSSRYLVKRTGEKVFLECVQDMDHENMFWYRQDPGLGLRLIYFSYDVKMKEKGDIPEGYSVSREKKERFSLILESASTNQTSMYLCASSSSGTGGRYEQYFGPGTRLTVT.

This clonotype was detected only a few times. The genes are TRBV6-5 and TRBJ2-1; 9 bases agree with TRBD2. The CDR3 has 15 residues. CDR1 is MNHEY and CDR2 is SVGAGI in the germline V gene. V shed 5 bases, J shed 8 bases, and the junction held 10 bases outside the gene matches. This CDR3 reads CASSPRAGGPDEQFF. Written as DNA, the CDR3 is TGTGCCAGCAGTCCAAGGGCGGGGGGGCCTGATGAGCAGTTCTTC.

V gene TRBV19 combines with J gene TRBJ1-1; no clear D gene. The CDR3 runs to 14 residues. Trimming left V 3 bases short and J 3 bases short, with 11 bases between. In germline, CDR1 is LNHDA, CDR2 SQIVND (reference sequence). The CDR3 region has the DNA TGTGCCAGTAGTATCGGATACTCCGACACTGAAGCTTTCTTT. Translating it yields CASSIGYSDTEAFF. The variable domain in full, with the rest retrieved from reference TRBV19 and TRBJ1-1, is DGGITQSPKYLFRKEGQNVTLSCEQNLNHDAMYWYRQDPGQGLRLIYYSQIVNDFQKGDIAEGYSVSREKKESFPLTVTSAQKNPTAFYLCASSIGYSDTEAFFGQGTRLTVV.

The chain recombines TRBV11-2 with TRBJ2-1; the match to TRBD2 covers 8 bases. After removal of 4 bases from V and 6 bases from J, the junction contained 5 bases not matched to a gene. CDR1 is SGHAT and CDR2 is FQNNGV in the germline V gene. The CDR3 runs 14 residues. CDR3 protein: CASSSGGGANEQFF. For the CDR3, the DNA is TGTGCCAGCAGCTCGGGGGGGGGGGCCAATGAGCAGTTCTTC.

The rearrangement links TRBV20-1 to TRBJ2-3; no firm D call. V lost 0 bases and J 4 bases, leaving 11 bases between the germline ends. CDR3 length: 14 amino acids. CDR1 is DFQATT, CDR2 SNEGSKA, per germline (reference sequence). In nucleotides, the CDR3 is TGCAGTGCTAGAGATGGTCATCGCGCAGATACGCAGTATTTT. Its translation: CSARDGHRADTQYF.

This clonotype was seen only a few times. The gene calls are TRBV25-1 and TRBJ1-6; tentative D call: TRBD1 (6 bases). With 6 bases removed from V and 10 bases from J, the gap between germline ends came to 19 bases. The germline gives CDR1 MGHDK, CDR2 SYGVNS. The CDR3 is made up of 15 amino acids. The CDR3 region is CASSETGHRLSPLHF. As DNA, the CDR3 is TGTGCCAGCAGCGAGACGGGACACCGGTTATCACCCCTCCACTTT.

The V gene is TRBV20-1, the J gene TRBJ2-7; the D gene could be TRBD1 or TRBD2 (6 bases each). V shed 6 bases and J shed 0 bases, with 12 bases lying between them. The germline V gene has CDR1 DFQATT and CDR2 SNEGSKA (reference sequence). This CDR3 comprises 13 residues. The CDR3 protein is CSAPRGDSYEQYF. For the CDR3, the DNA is TGCAGTGCCCCAAGGGGGGACTCCTACGAGCAGTACTTC.